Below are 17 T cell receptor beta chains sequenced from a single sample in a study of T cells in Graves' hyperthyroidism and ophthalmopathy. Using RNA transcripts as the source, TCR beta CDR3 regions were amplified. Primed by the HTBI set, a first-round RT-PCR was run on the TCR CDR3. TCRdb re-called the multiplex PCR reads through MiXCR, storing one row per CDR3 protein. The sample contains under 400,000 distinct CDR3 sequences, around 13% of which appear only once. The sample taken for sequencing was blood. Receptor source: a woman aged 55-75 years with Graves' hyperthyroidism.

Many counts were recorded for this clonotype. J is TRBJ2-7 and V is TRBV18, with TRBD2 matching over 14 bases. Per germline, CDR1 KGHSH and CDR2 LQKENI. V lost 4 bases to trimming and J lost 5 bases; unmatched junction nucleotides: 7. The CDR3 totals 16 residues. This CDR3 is CASSLGTSGSPHEQYF. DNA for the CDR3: TGTGCCAGCTCACTTGGGACTAGCGGGAGTCCCCACGAGCAGTACTTC.

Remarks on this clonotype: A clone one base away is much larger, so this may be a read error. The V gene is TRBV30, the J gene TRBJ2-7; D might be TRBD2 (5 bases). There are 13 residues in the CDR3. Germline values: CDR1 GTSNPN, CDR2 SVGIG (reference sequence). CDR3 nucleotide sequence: TGTGCCGGGAGTGTACGGTCGTCCTACGAGCAGTACTTC. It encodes CAGSVRSSYEQYF.

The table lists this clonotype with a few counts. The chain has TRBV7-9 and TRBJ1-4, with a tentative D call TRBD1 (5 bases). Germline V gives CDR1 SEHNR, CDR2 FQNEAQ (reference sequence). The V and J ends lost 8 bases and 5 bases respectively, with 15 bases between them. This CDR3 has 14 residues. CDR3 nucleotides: TGTGCCAGCGCTGGGAGGACAAGGAATGAAAAACTGTTTTTT. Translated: CASAGRTRNEKLFF.

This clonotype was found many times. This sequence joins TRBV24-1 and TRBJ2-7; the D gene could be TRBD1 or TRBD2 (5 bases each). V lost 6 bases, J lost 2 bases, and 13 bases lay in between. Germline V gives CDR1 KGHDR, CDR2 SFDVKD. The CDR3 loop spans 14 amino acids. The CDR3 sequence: CATSSRGDPYEQYF. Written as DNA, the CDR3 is TGTGCCACCAGTTCCAGAGGGGACCCCTACGAGCAGTACTTC.

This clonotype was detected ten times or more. This CDR3 is CASSFYRVRDGYTF. In DNA, the CDR3 is TGTGCCAGCAGCTTTTACAGGGTACGGGATGGCTACACCTTC. This chain connects TRBV7-2 to TRBJ1-2; D may be TRBD1 (6 bases). CDR1 and CDR2 (germline): SGHTA, FQGNSA. The ends were cut back, 3 bases at V and 6 bases at J, with 14 bases in the middle. The CDR3 length is 14 residues.

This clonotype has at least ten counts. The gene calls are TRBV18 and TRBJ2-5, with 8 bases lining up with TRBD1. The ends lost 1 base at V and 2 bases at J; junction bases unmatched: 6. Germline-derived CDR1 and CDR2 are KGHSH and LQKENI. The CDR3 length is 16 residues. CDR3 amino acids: CASSPLSTGVQETQYF. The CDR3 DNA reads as TGTGCCAGCTCACCACTATCGACAGGGGTACAAGAGACCCAGTACTTC.

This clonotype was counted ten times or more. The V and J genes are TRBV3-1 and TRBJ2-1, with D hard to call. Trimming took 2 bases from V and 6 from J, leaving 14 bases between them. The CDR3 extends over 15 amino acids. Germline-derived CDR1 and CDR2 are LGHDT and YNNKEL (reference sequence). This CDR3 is CASSQTAQSTNEQFF. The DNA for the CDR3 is TGTGCCAGCAGCCAAACGGCACAGAGCACCAATGAGCAGTTCTTC.

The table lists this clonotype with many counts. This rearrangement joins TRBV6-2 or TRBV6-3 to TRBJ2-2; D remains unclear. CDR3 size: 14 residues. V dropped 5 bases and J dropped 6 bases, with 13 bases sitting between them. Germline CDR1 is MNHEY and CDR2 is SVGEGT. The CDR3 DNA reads TGTGCCAGCAGTAACGAGGTGGATGCCGGGGAGCTGTTTTTT. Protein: CASSNEVDAGELFF.

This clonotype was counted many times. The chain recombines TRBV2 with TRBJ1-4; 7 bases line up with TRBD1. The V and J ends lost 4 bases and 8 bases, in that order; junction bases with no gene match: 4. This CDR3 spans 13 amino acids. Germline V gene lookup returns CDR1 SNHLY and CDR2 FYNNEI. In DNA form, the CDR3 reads TGTGCCAGCAGTGTGGGGACAGACGAAAAACTGTTTTTT. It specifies CASSVGTDEKLFF.

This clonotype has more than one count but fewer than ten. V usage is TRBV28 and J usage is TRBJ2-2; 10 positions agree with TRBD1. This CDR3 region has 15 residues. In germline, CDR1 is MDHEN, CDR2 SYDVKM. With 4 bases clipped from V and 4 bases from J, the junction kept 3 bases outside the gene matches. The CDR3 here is CASSSGTGVTGELFF. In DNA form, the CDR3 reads TGTGCCAGCAGTTCCGGGACAGGGGTCACCGGGGAGCTGTTTTTT.

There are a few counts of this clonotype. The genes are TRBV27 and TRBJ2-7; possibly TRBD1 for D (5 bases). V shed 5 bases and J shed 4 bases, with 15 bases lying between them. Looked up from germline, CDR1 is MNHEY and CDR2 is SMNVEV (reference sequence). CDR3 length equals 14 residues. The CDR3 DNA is TGTGCCAGCAGTCGGGCTGACAGACCATACGAGCAGTACTTC. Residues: CASSRADRPYEQYF.

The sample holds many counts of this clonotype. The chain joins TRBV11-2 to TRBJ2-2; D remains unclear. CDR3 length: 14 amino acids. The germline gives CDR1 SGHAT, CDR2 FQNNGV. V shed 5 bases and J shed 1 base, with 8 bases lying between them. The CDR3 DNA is TGTGCCAGCAGCGTGACGGGGAACACCGGGGAGCTGTTTTTT. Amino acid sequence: CASSVTGNTGELFF.

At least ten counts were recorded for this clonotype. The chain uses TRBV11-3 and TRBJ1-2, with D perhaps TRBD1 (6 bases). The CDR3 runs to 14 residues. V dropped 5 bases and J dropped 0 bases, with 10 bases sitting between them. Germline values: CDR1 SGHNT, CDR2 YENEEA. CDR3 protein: CASSRDNANYGYTF. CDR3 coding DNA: TGTGCCAGCAGCCGGGACAATGCTAACTATGGCTACACCTTC.

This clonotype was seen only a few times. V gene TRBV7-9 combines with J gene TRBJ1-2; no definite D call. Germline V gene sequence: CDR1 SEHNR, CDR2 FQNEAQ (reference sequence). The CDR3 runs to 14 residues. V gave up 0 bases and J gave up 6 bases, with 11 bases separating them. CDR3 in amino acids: CASSLAVGLHGYTF. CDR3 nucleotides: TGTGCCAGCAGCTTAGCGGTAGGCCTACATGGCTACACCTTC.

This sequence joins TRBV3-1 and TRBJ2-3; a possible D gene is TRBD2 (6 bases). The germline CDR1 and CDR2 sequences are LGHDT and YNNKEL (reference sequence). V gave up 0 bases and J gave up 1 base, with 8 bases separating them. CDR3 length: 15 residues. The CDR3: CASSQDSGGTDTQYF. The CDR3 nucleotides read TGTGCCAGCAGCCAAGATAGCGGTGGCACAGATACGCAGTATTTT.

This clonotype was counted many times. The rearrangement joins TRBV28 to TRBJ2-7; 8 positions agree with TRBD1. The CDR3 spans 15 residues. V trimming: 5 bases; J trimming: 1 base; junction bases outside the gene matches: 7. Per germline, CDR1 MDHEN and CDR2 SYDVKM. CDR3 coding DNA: TGTGCCAGCAGTCCACCGGGACAGGCATCCTACGAGCAGTACTTC. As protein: CASSPPGQASYEQYF. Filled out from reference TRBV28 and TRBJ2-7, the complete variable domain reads DVKVTQSSRYLVKRTGEKVFLECVQDMDHENMFWYRQDPGLGLRLIYFSYDVKMKEKGDIPEGYSVSREKKERFSLILESASTNQTSMYLCASSPPGQASYEQYFGPGTRLTVT.

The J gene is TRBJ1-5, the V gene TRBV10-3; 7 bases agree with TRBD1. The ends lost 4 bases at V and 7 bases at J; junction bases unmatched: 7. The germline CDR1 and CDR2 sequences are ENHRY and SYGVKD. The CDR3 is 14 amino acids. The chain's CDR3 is CAISADDRAQPQHF. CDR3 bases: TGTGCCATCAGTGCGGATGACAGGGCCCAGCCCCAGCATTTT.